These 23 T cell receptor beta chains originate from one sample sequenced in a study of beta chain features in type 1 diabetes (dated by TCRdb to 2016 to 2018). The protocol used for the library was the immunoSEQ multiplex PCR assay. The entire isolated RNA was reverse transcribed using the High Capacity cDNA Reverse Transcription Kit, and thus expressed TCRB transcripts were sequenced. Here the immuneACCESS table is served through TCRdb, limited to in-frame sequences with V and J called. Missing clones are a known gap in these copies; in checked studies unresolved V genes cover under half, and the rest lacks a known reason. Within this sample are approximately 170,000 clones, with just over 9% of them counted one time only. Approximately 2.2% of the sample is taken by the ten largest. Sequencing was carried out using central memory CD4+ T cells from blood. The origin of the receptors is a woman younger than 35 in good health.

This clone was recorded a few times. J is TRBJ2-5 and V is TRBV20-1; D remains ambiguous. The germline gives CDR1 DFQATT, CDR2 SNEGSKA (reference sequence). V was shortened by 3 bases and J by 5 bases, with 7 bases between the two germline ends. There are 11 residues in the CDR3. CDR3 in DNA: TGCAGTGCTAGCACTCTGGAGACCCAGTACTTC. This encodes CSASTLETQYF.

V gene TRBV11-3 combines with J gene TRBJ2-7; the D is unclear. Between the trimmed V and J ends, which lost 5 bases and 3 bases, there was a span of 11 bases. Per the germline V gene, CDR1 is SGHNT and CDR2 is YENEEA. The CDR3 has 13 amino acids. The CDR3 loop is CASSPPAGYEQYF. The CDR3 bases are TGTGCCAGCAGCCCCCCGGCAGGCTACGAGCAGTACTTC.

This clone was observed a few times. The chain combines TRBV12-5 with TRBJ2-3; 8 bases fit TRBD2. The CDR3 runs 12 residues. Germline V CDR1 and CDR2: LGHNT, FRNRAP. V lost 10 bases, J lost 4 bases, and 4 bases stayed unmatched. Here the CDR3 DNA reads TGTGCTACGGGGGGGAATTCAGATACGCAGTATTTT. Amino acid sequence: CATGGNSDTQYF.

This clone has just a few counts. This chain uses TRBV5-6 with TRBJ2-7, with unresolved D. This CDR3 contains 14 residues. With 0 bases removed from V and 0 bases from J, the gap between germline ends came to 7 bases. Germline lookup yields CDR1 SGHDT and CDR2 YYEEEE. DNA for the CDR3: TGTGCCAGCAGCTTGGGTTCGGGCTCCTACGAGCAGTACTTC. Its protein product is CASSLGSGSYEQYF.

The J gene is TRBJ1-1, the V gene TRBV10-3; D is perhaps TRBD1 (5 bases). This CDR3 has 13 amino acids. The ends were cut back, 3 bases at V and 8 bases at J, with 13 bases in the middle. Germline values: CDR1 ENHRY, CDR2 SYGVKD. The CDR3 loop reads CAISEDSYREAFF. The DNA for the CDR3 is TGTGCCATCAGTGAAGACTCATACAGGGAAGCTTTCTTT.

The chain couples TRBV13 to TRBJ2-5, with 7 bases fitting TRBD2. Germline CDR1 and CDR2: PRHDT and FYEKMQ (reference sequence). This CDR3 spans 14 amino acids. The ends lost 1 base at V and 7 bases at J; junction bases unmatched: 6. Written as DNA, the CDR3 is TGTGCCAGCAGCTTAGTCGTGGGAGGGGCGACCCAGTACTTC. Encoded protein: CASSLVVGGATQYF.

This chain connects TRBV11-2 to TRBJ2-3; no reliable D call. The CDR3 is 12 residues long. Germline V gene sequence: CDR1 SGHAT, CDR2 FQNNGV. The V end lost 5 bases, the J end lost 2 bases, and 5 bases lay between the germline ends. The CDR3 nucleotides are TGTGCCAGCAGCCCCTACACAGATACGCAGTATTTT. It is translated as CASSPYTDTQYF.

This clone was observed a handful of times. J is TRBJ2-7 and V is TRBV5-1; D is unclear. CDR3 length: 14 amino acids. Germline CDR1 and CDR2: SGHRS and YFSETQ. Trimming removed 0 bases from V and 0 bases from J, with 7 bases in between. For the CDR3, the DNA is TGCGCCAGCAGCTTGGCCCCACACTCCTACGAGCAGTACTTC. Translated: CASSLAPHSYEQYF.

This chain links TRBV5-4 with TRBJ2-5, with 10 bases lining up with TRBD1. The CDR3 has 16 amino acids. The V segment lost 5 bases and the J segment 1 base; nucleotides outside the gene matches: 8. Germline lookup yields CDR1 SGHNT and CDR2 YYREEE (reference sequence). CDR3 region: CASRTGTGEIQETQYF. The CDR3 DNA follows: TGTGCCAGCAGAACCGGGACAGGGGAGATCCAAGAGACCCAGTACTTC.

This chain uses TRBV5-1 with TRBJ2-3, with TRBD1 as a possible D gene (6 bases). CDR1 and CDR2 (germline): SGHRS, YFSETQ. The CDR3 extends over 16 amino acids. V lost 4 bases and J lost 0, with 15 bases in between. CDR3 loop: CASSRAGQPSTDTQYF. The CDR3 region has the DNA TGCGCCAGCAGCAGGGCTGGACAGCCCAGCACAGATACGCAGTATTTT.

This clone was detected a few times. This chain uses TRBV12-5 with TRBJ2-6; 10 bases are shared with TRBD1. From germline, CDR1 is LGHNT and CDR2 FRNRAP. This CDR3 region has 15 residues. V lost 5 bases, J lost 12 bases, and 10 bases stayed unmatched. Here the CDR3 DNA reads TGTGCTAGTGGTCCCGGGACAGGGGAGGTCATCGTCCTGACTTTC. Encoded protein: CASGPGTGEVIVLTF.

This chain joins TRBV7-2 and TRBJ2-7; TRBD1 matches 8 bases. CDR3 size: 13 residues. Trimming cost V 8 bases and J 1 base; bases outside gene matches: 4. In germline, CDR1 is SGHTA, CDR2 FQGNSA. CDR3 protein: CASGQGASYEQYF. CDR3 DNA: TGTGCCAGCGGCCAGGGGGCATCCTACGAGCAGTACTTC. The full variable domain, its missing parts supplied by reference TRBV7-2 and TRBJ2-7, is GAGVSQSPSNKVTEKGKDVELRCDPISGHTALYWYRQSLGQGLEFLIYFQGNSAPDKSGLPSDRFSAERTGGSVSTLTIQRTQQEDSAVYLCASGQGASYEQYFGPGTRLTVT.

This clone was picked up a small number of times. This rearrangement joins TRBV5-1 to TRBJ2-7; 7 nucleotides align to TRBD2. The CDR3 loop spans 15 amino acids. Trimming removed 2 bases from V and 3 bases from J; junction bases left unmatched: 8. Germline loops: CDR1 SGHRS, CDR2 YFSETQ. The CDR3 bases are TGCGCCAGCAGCTTATCGGGGGAGGGCCTCTACGAGCAGTACTTC. Its translation: CASSLSGEGLYEQYF.

This chain joins TRBV6-5 and TRBJ2-5, with no clear D. CDR3 size: 14 residues. In germline, CDR1 is MNHEY, CDR2 SVGAGI. V lost 0 bases, J lost 5 bases, and 10 bases lay in between. The chain's CDR3 is CASSYSFSLETQYF. CDR3 DNA sequence: TGTGCCAGCAGTTACTCGTTTAGCTTGGAGACCCAGTACTTC.

A few counts support this clone. Other DNA sequences in this specimen translate into the identical CDR3. The V call is TRBV5-1, the J call TRBJ2-5; D perhaps matches TRBD2 (5 bases). V lost 3 bases to trimming and J lost 2 bases, with 11 bases between them. The germline V gene has CDR1 SGHRS and CDR2 YFSETQ. This CDR3 is 14 amino acids long. CDR3 nucleotides: TGCGCCAGCAGCTCCGGACTGCTACAAGAGACCCAGTACTTC. It encodes CASSSGLLQETQYF.

The sample holds many counts of this clone. Other nucleotide sequences in the sample specify the same CDR3. The chain links TRBV7-8 to TRBJ2-2, with 7 bases aligning to TRBD1. In germline, CDR1 is SGHVS, CDR2 FQNEAQ. V shed 4 bases and J 2 bases; nucleotides not matched to a gene: 4. The CDR3 extends over 15 amino acids. CDR3 DNA: TGTGCCAGCAGCTCGGGGACAGTTAACACCGGGGAGCTGTTTTTT. As protein: CASSSGTVNTGELFF.

The J gene is TRBJ1-2, the V gene TRBV4-3; 9 nucleotides align to TRBD1. Germline loops: CDR1 LGHNA, CDR2 YSLEER. The trim removed 0 bases at V and 5 bases at J, leaving 10 bases unmatched. CDR3 length: 17 residues. The CDR3 sequence: CASSQEVAAGTGYGYTF. DNA for the CDR3: TGCGCCAGCAGCCAAGAAGTCGCGGCCGGGACAGGGTATGGCTACACCTTC.

The chain couples TRBV4-1 to TRBJ2-7; 9 bases are shared with TRBD2. With V trimmed by 2 bases and J by 3 bases, 5 bases remained unmatched. Per the germline V gene, CDR1 is MGHRA and CDR2 is YSYEKL. The CDR3 has 15 amino acids. The DNA for the CDR3 is TGCGCCAGCAGCCAATTAGCGGGAGCCGGCTACGAGCAGTACTTC. Amino acids: CASSQLAGAGYEQYF.

This clone was detected a few times. This rearrangement joins TRBV5-4 to TRBJ2-7, with 7 bases fitting TRBD2. The CDR3 loop spans 13 amino acids. J gave up 6 bases and V 3 bases, and 6 bases lay outside the gene matches. Per germline, CDR1 SGHNT and CDR2 YYREEE (reference sequence). The CDR3 is CASSSGLVGEQYF. CDR3 coding DNA: TGTGCCAGCAGCTCTGGACTAGTTGGCGAGCAGTACTTC.

This sequence joins TRBV29-1 and TRBJ2-3, with no clear D. The V and J ends lost 4 bases and 6 bases respectively, with 11 bases between them. The V gene's germline CDR1 is SQVTM and CDR2 ANQGSEA. The CDR3 sequence is 12 residues long. CDR3 sequence reads: CSVGFPGDTQYF. The DNA for the CDR3 is TGCAGCGTTGGGTTCCCCGGGGATACGCAGTATTTT.

The V call is TRBV2, the J call TRBJ2-1; 8 bases align to TRBD1. Trimming cost V 6 bases and J 6 bases; bases outside gene matches: 7. The CDR3 extends over 14 amino acids. Germline CDR1 SNHLY, CDR2 FYNNEI. Here the CDR3 DNA reads TGTGCCAGCAGGAGGACAGGGATGGGCAATGAGCAGTTCTTC. Amino acid sequence: CASRRTGMGNEQFF. The full variable domain, with the rest looked up from reference TRBV2 and TRBJ2-1, is EPEVTQTPSHQVTQMGQEVILRCVPISNHLYFYWYRQILGQKVEFLVSFYNNEISEKSEIFDDQFSVERPDGSNFTLKIRSTKLEDSAMYFCASRRTGMGNEQFFGPGTRLTVL.

J is TRBJ2-3 and V is TRBV7-9; D is possibly TRBD2 (5 bases). CDR3 length equals 16 residues. V gave up 8 bases and J gave up 5 bases, with 23 bases separating them. Germline CDR1 is SEHNR and CDR2 is FQNEAQ (reference sequence). The CDR3 loop reads CASPNRDGIVIDTQYF. The CDR3 DNA sequence: TGTGCCAGCCCCAATCGTGACGGGATAGTAATAGATACGCAGTATTTT.

This clone was found a few times. CDR3 coding DNA: TGTGCCAGCTCACCAAACGAGCGGTCGAACACCGGGGAGCTGTTTTTT. Its protein is CASSPNERSNTGELFF. The genes are TRBV18 and TRBJ2-2; tentative D call: TRBD2 (5 bases). Trimming shortened V by 2 bases and J by 0 bases, and 10 bases separated the two germline ends. Germline V gene sequence: CDR1 KGHSH, CDR2 LQKENI. This CDR3 has 16 amino acids.